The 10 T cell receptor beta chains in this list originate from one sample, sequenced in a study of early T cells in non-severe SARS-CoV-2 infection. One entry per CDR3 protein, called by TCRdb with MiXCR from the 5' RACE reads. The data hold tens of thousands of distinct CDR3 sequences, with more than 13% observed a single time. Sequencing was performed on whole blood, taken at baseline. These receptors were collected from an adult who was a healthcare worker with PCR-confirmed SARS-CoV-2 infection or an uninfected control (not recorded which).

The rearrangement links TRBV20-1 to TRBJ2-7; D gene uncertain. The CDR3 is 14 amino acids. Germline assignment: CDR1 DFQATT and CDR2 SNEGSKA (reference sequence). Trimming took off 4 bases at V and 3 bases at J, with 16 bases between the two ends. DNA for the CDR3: TGCAGTGCTAAACACCAGAAAAACTTCTACGAGCAGTACTTC. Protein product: CSAKHQKNFYEQYF.

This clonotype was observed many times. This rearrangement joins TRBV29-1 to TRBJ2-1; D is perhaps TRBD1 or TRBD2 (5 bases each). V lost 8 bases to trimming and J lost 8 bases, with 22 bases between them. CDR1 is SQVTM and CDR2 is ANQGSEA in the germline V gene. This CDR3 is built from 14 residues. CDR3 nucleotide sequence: TGCAGCTTTAATCAGAGGGACCTTGGGGATGAGCAGTTCTTC. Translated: CSFNQRDLGDEQFF.

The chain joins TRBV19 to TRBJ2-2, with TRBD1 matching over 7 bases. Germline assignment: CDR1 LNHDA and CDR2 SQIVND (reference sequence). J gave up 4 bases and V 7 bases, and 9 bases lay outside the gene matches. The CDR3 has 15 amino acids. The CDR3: CASTSDRVGTGELFF. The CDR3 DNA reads TGTGCCAGTACCTCCGACAGGGTTGGCACCGGGGAGCTGTTTTTT.

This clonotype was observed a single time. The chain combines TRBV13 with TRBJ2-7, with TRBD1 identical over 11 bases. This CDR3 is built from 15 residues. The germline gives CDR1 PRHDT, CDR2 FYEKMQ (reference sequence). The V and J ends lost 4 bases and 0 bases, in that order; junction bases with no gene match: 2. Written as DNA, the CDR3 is TGTGCCAGCAGCTCCGGGACAGGGGGCTCCTACGAGCAGTACTTC. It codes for CASSSGTGGSYEQYF.

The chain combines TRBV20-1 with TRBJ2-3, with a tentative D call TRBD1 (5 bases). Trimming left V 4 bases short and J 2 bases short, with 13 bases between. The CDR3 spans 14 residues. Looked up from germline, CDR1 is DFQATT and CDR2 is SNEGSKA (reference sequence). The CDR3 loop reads CSAKGLRITDTQYF. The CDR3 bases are TGCAGTGCTAAGGGGCTGCGAATCACAGATACGCAGTATTTT.

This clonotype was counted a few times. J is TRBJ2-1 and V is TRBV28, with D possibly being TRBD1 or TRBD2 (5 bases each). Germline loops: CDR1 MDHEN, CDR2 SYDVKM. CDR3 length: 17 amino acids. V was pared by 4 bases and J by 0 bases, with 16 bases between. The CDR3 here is CASSSLQGAGSYNEQFF. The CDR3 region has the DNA TGTGCCAGCAGTTCCCTTCAGGGTGCGGGCTCCTACAATGAGCAGTTCTTC.

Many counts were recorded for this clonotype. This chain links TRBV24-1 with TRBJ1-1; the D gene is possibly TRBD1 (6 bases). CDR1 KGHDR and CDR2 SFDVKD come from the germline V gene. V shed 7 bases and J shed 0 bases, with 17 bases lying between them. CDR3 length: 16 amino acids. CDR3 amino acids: CATRDPDRLMNTEAFF. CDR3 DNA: TGTGCCACCAGAGACCCGGACAGACTTATGAACACTGAAGCTTTCTTT.

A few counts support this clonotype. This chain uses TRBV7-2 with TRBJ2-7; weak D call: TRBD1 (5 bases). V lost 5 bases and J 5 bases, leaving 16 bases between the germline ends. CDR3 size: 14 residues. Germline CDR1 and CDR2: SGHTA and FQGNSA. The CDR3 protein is CASSRGTRTNEQYF. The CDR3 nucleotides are TGTGCCAGCAGCAGGGGAACCAGAACGAACGAGCAGTACTTC.

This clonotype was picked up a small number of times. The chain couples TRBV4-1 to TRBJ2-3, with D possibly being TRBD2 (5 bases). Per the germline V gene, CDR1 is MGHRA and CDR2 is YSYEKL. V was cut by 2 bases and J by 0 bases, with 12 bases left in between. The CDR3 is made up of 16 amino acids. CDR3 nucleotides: TGCGCCAGCAGCCAAACTCTAGCCACCAGCACAGATACGCAGTATTTT. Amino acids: CASSQTLATSTDTQYF.

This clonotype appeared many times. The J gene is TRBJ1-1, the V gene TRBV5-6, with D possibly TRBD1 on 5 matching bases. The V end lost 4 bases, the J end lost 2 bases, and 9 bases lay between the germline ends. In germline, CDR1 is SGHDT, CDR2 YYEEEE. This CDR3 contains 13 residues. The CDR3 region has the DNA TGTGCCAGCAGCCTGACAGAAAACACTGAAGCTTTCTTT. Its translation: CASSLTENTEAFF.